The clone carrying this T cell receptor beta chain was found once. No antigen is known for it. The data originate from a study of a mutant IDH1 vaccine in newly diagnosed glioma. The overall study: Earlier treatment was radiotherapy, temozolomide, or both, with most getting both.

This CDR3 has 17 residues. V was pared by 0 bases and J by 0 bases, with 4 bases of the junction left unmatched. Germline V lookup: CDR1 MGHRA, CDR2 YSYEKL. Study conclusions and caveats: It seemed that pseudoprogression was not linked to changes in the top peripheral T cell clonotypes. Researchers report vaccine-induced immune responses in 93.3% of patients.

The time point denotes: baseline, week 1 (first vaccination visit). Stated treatment: pre-vaccination baseline after standard-of-care therapy. The astrocytomas were IDH1-mutant, ATRX-negative, and WHO grade 3 or 4. Here immunoSEQ multiplex PCR was the method, and the copy in TCRdb shows in-frame clones only, minus some. The sample gives 30,000 to 40,000 clones, approximately 78% of which show up once; less than 9.5% is in the top ten. The chain employs TRBV4-1 and TRBJ2-3; 9 nucleotides line up with TRBD1. Sample: PBMCs, taken from a glioma patient treated with radiotherapy, temozolomide or both. The receptor was isolated from a man between 35 and 55 years old with glioma. Some clones in this sample may be carry-over from other donors' samples. The chain's CDR3 is CASSQDGTGPSTDTQYF. The CDR3 region has the DNA TGCGCCAGCAGCCAAGATGGGACAGGGCCTAGCACAGATACGCAGTATTTT.